This TCR beta chain originates from a study of T cells in Graves' hyperthyroidism and ophthalmopathy. Across the whole study: Peripheral blood samples were taken at initial diagnosis, prior to any treatment. General study results and limits: Most clonotypes that expanded in the thyroid above 0.001 also showed up in blood.

This clonotype was seen at least ten times. Its antigen is currently unknown. Amplification targeted TCR beta CDR3 regions from RNA transcripts. The TCR CDR3 was amplified in a first-round RT-PCR using the HTBI primer set. TCRdb reprocessed the multiplex PCR reads via MiXCR and lists one record per CDR3 protein. The data hold approximately 710,000 distinct CDR3 sequences, with roughly a sixth observed a single time. Isolation of PBMCs was performed on 9.5 to 10 ml fresh peripheral blood. CDR1 is MDHEN and CDR2 is SYDVKM in the germline V gene. Between the trimmed V and J ends, which lost 2 bases and 1 base, there was a span of 8 bases. The CDR3 extends over 14 amino acids.

Sequencing used blood. The chain carries TRBV28 and TRBJ1-1; no firm D call. The clonotype originates from a man aged 50-59 years with Graves' hyperthyroidism. The CDR3 reads CASSLPLGNTEAFF. The CDR3 region has the DNA TGTGCCAGCAGTTTACCCCTGGGGAACACTGAAGCTTTCTTT.